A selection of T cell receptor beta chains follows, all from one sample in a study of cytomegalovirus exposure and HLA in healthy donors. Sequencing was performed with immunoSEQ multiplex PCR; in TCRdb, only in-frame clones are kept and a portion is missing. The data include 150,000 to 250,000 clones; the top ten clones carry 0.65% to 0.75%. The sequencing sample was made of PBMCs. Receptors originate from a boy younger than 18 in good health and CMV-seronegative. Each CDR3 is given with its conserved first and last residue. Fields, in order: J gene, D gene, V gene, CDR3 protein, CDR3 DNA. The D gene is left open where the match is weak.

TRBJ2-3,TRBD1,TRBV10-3,CAISPGQANTDTQYF,TGTGCCATCAGCCCCGGACAGGCGAACACAGATACGCAGTATTTT
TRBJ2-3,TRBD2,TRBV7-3,CASSSGLAGPSTDTQYF,TGTGCCAGCAGCTCGGGACTAGCGGGGCCTTCCACAGATACGCAGTATTTT
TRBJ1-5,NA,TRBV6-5,CASSSNREMPQHF,TGTGCCAGCAGTTCGAACAGGGAAATGCCCCAGCATTTT
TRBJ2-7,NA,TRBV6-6,CATRELSYEQYF,TGTGCCACCCGAGAGTTGTCCTACGAGCAGTACTTC
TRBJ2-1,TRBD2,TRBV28,CASSFLSGGNEQFF,TGTGCCAGCAGTTTCCTCAGCGGGGGCAATGAGCAGTTCTTC
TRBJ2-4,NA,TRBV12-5,CASGLILQGTLISAKNIQYF,TGTGCTAGTGGTTTGATCCTACAAGGGACATTGATTTCGGCCAAAAACATTCAGTACTTC
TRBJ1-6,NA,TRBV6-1,CASSATGQQSSYNSPLHF,TGTGCCAGCAGTGCCACTGGACAGCAGAGCTCCTATAATTCACCCCTCCACTTT
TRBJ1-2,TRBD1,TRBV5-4,CASSLTGDHYGYTF,TGTGCCAGCAGCTTGACAGGGGACCACTATGGCTACACCTTC
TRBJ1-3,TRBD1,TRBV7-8,CASSGQGRWNTIYF,TGTGCCAGCAGCGGACAGGGAAGGTGGAACACCATATATTTT
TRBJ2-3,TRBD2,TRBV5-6,CASSLALAEVTDTQYF,TGTGCCAGCAGCTTGGCACTAGCGGAGGTCACAGATACGCAGTATTTT
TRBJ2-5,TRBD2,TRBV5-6,CASSGLAQDQETQYF,TGTGCCAGCAGCGGACTAGCCCAAGACCAAGAGACCCAGTACTTC
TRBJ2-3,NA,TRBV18,CASSPFSRGGGGDTQYF,TGTGCCAGCTCACCATTCTCAAGGGGGGGCGGCGGAGATACGCAGTATTTT
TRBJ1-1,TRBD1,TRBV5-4,CASSLSGGTEAFF,TGTGCCAGCAGCTTGTCAGGGGGCACTGAAGCTTTCTTT
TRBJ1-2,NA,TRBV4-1,CASRAMLASGVGYTF,TGCGCCAGCAGGGCAATGCTAGCGAGCGGGGTAGGCTACACCTTC
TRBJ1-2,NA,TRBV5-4,CASSLAQVNYGYTF,TGTGCCAGCAGCTTGGCACAGGTTAACTATGGCTACACCTTC
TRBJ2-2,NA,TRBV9,CASRRGTGELFF,TGTGCCAGCAGGAGAGGGACCGGGGAGCTGTTTTTT
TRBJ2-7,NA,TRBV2,CASTPRTAISYEQYF,TGTGCCAGCACCCCGCGGACAGCAATCTCCTACGAGCAGTACTTC
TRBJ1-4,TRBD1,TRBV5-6,CASSGGQGAFEKLFF,TGTGCCAGCAGCGGAGGACAGGGGGCGTTCGAAAAACTGTTTTTT
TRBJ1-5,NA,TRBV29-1,CSVSPRGANQPQHF,TGCAGCGTTTCCCCCCGGGGGGCCAATCAGCCCCAGCATTTT
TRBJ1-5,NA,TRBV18,CASSPPEGGAELRSNQPQHF,TGTGCCAGCTCACCACCGGAGGGCGGGGCGGAATTACGTAGCAATCAGCCCCAGCATTTT
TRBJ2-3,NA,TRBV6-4,CASSDHSTDTQYF,TGTGCCAGCAGCGACCATAGCACAGATACGCAGTATTTT
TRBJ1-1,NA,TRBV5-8,CASSFITEAFF,TGTGCCAGCAGCTTTATCACTGAAGCTTTCTTT
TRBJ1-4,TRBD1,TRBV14,CASSQGPPNRQGEAGKLFF,TGTGCCAGCAGCCAAGGTCCCCCTAATAGGCAGGGGGAGGCCGGGAAACTGTTTTTT
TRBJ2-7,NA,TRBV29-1,CSAVVRGLAYEQYF,TGCAGCGCTGTCGTCAGGGGCCTCGCCTACGAGCAGTACTTC
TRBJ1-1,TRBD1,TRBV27,CASRPGGSDTEAFF,TGTGCCAGCAGACCAGGGGGCAGCGACACTGAAGCTTTCTTT
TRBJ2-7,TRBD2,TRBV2,CASTTERGTYEQYF,TGTGCCAGCACCACGGAGCGGGGCACCTACGAGCAGTACTTC
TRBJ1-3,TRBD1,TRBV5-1,CASSRGTASRGNTIYF,TGCGCCAGCAGCCGCGGGACAGCTTCGAGAGGAAACACCATATATTTT
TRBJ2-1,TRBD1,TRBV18,CASSLGQGIYNEQFF,TGTGCCAGCTCTCTCGGACAGGGGATTTACAATGAGCAGTTCTTC
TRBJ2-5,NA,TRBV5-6,CASSLVRSGETQYF,TGTGCCAGCAGCCTAGTCCGATCGGGAGAGACCCAGTACTTC
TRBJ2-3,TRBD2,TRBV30,CAWIGGDTTDTQYF,TGTGCCTGGATTGGGGGGGATACCACAGATACGCAGTATTTT
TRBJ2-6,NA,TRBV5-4,CASSLLGASGANVLTF,TGTGCCAGCAGCTTGCTAGGGGCCTCGGGGGCCAACGTCCTGACTTTC
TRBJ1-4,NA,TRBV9,CASSVSGHDEKLFF,TGTGCCAGCAGCGTATCGGGTCACGATGAAAAACTGTTTTTT
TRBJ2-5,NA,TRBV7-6,CASSRLVTETQYF,TGTGCCAGCAGCCGACTAGTCACTGAGACCCAGTACTTC
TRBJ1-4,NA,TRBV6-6,CASSSTPPPNEKLFF,TGTGCCAGCAGTTCCACTCCCCCTCCGAATGAAAAACTGTTTTTT
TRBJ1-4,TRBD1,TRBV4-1,CASSQVKGASEKLFF,TGCGCCAGCAGCCAAGTAAAGGGGGCGAGTGAAAAACTGTTTTTT
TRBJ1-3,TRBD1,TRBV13,CASSVNRGGNTIYF,TGTGCCAGCAGCGTGAACAGGGGAGGAAACACCATATATTTT
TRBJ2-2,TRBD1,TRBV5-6,CASSVDRGGTGELFF,TGTGCCAGCAGCGTGGACAGGGGCGGAACCGGGGAGCTGTTTTTT
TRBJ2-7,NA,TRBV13,CASSIRELYEQYF,TGTGCCAGCAGCATTAGAGAACTCTACGAGCAGTACTTC
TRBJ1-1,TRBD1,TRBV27,CASTSTGQGNTEAFF,TGTGCCAGCACCTCAACGGGACAGGGGAACACTGAAGCTTTCTTT
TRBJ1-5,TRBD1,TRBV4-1,CASSQPRQGANQPQHF,TGCGCCAGCAGCCAACCCCGACAGGGGGCAAATCAGCCCCAGCATTTT
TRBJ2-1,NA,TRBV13,CASSPSRHEQFF,TGTGCCAGCAGCCCCTCGCGCCATGAGCAGTTCTTC
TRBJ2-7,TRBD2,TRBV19,CASSIGGGSSYEQYF,TGTGCCAGTAGTATAGGCGGGGGGTCCTCCTACGAGCAGTACTTC
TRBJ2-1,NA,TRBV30,CAWSDETGTVSYNEQFF,TGTGCCTGGAGTGACGAGACAGGGACTGTTTCCTACAATGAGCAGTTCTTC